This paragraph covers one TCR beta chain sequence. Its antigen remains unknown. In germline, CDR1 is MGHDK, CDR2 SYGVNS. The germline V and J ends were trimmed by 3 bases and 6 bases, with 8 bases remaining between them. The CDR3 is 13 amino acids. The data belong to a study of cytomegalovirus exposure and HLA in healthy donors. The overall study: It was reported in a later analysis that the same platform had been used for the 120 validation repertoires as for the 666 first-cohort repertoires.

Only in-frame clones appear in the TCRdb table, and some are missing; sequencing was by immunoSEQ multiplex PCR. The sample lists approximately 120,000 clones; around 94% were seen once. Study-wide results and caveats: Researchers catalogued roughly 170 TCR beta chains as cytomegalovirus-associated. Most TCR sequences were uncommon, yet certain public TCRs appeared in many donors. According to a later analysis, TCR clusters from the first cohort tended to co-occur in the 110 or so validation repertoires.

The TCR comes from a woman aged 18 to 35 in good health and CMV-seronegative. This sequence joins TRBV25-1 and TRBJ2-2; perhaps TRBD1 as D (5 bases). The sequenced sample was PBMCs. The CDR3 spells CASSEGPAGELFF. The CDR3 DNA sequence: TGTGCCAGCAGTGAGGGGCCGGCCGGGGAGCTGTTTTTT.